These T cell receptor beta chains were read from a single sample in a study of T-cell memory formation after mild COVID-19. TCRdb recomputed calls from the 5' RACE reads with MiXCR, one row per CDR3 protein. The sample lists around 410,000 distinct CDR3 sequences; more than 20% were seen once. Input material: PBMCs or a T cell subset sorted from them (not recorded which). These receptors all stem from an adult woman who had mild COVID-19 (a few samples of this study predate the infection). Cell type and time point are not known. Each CDR3 is given without its conserved first and last residue. The order of the fields is J gene, V gene, clone size, CDR3 protein. Clone sizes are given selectively: once, few, many, or a class where the clone is expanded.

TRBJ1-6	TRBV12-3/TRBV12-4	.	ASSIDSYNSPLH
TRBJ1-2	TRBV20-1	.	SARDSRTNYGYT
TRBJ2-1	TRBV11-2	.	ASSQGGKAGVHEQF
TRBJ2-2	TRBV7-9	.	ASTRREGRTGELF
TRBJ2-2	TRBV7-2	.	ASSILAGPNTGELF
TRBJ1-1	TRBV5-1	few	ASSSREGDTEAF
TRBJ1-1	TRBV12-3/TRBV12-4	.	ASTQEIATEAF
TRBJ2-7	TRBV14	many	ASSQVNEQY
TRBJ2-1	TRBV24-1	few	ATSDFSLAGGRQF
TRBJ2-1	TRBV6-6	few	ASRINRGVNEQF
TRBJ2-7	TRBV7-8	few	ASSVIGQAYEQY
TRBJ1-2	TRBV7-9	.	ASSLGVSGYT
TRBJ2-5	TRBV29-1	.	SYDDRDPQETQY
TRBJ2-1	TRBV7-6	few	ASSWSGGAFNEQF
TRBJ2-1	TRBV29-1	few	SVEPPYEQF
TRBJ2-5	TRBV15	few	ATSRDRVQGETQY
TRBJ1-3	TRBV5-6	.	ASSYQGVSGNTIY
TRBJ1-1	TRBV20-1	.	SARGGAANTEAF
TRBJ2-1	TRBV11-2	few	ASSHPGTGGNEQF
TRBJ1-3	TRBV6-6	.	ASSSSPGNTIY
TRBJ2-5	TRBV5-1	many	ASSTGTGEETQY
TRBJ1-2	TRBV28	few	ASSSRDGFSRRGYGYT
TRBJ1-5	TRBV6-1	few	ASIGTGSYDNQPQH
TRBJ1-4	TRBV15	.	ATSRPGPKGEKLF
TRBJ1-5	TRBV27	few	ASASLADRFNPVASNQPQH
TRBJ1-1	TRBV14	.	ASSQEEARQNTEAF
TRBJ1-2	TRBV18	few	ASSPVSFPQEYGYT
TRBJ1-5	TRBV2	.	ASSTDGKFNQPQH
TRBJ1-1	TRBV20-1	.	SARARALQGNTEAF
TRBJ1-5	TRBV12-3/TRBV12-4	.	ASSSRGTVNYSNQPQH
TRBJ2-7	TRBV7-2	few	ASSLAVGTSLYEQY
TRBJ1-1	TRBV20-1	.	SARVPRQNTEAF
TRBJ1-1	TRBV7-9	.	ASSLVDGDSEAF
TRBJ2-7	TRBV7-2	.	ASSLATKREGYEQY
TRBJ2-5	TRBV6-5	.	ASSYSPVGVQETQY
TRBJ1-1	TRBV28	few	ASSPRKGRSEAF
TRBJ1-1	TRBV7-3	.	ASSLMAQGANTEAF
TRBJ2-7	TRBV29-1	few	SVLSASSYEQY
TRBJ2-3	TRBV18	.	ASSPMGTTDTQY
TRBJ1-6	TRBV3-1	.	ASSQVASPLH
TRBJ2-7	TRBV20-1	.	SARGGPGLVYEQY
TRBJ2-5	TRBV29-1	.	SVPPGPGETQY
TRBJ2-2	TRBV11-3	once	ASSFSTGGSGELF